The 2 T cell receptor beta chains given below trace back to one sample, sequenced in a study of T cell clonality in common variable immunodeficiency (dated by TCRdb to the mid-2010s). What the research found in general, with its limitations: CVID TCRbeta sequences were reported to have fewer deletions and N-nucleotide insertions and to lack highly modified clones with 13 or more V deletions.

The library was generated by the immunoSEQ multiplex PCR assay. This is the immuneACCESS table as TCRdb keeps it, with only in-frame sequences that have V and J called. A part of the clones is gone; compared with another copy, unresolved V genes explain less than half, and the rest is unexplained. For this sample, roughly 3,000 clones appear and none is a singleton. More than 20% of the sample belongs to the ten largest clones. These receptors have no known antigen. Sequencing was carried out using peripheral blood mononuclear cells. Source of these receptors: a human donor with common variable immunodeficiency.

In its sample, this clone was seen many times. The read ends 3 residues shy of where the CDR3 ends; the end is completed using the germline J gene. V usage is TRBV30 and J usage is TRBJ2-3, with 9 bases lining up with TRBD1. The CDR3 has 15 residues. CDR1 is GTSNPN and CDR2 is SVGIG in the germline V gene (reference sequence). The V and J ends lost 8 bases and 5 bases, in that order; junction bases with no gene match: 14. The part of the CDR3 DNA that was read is TGTGCCGGGCAATTCCGGGACAGGGTAGGAGATACG. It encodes CAGQFRDRVGDT. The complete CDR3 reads CAGQFRDRVGDTQYF.

CDR3 DNA, as far as it was read: TGTGCCAGCAGCCAGACTGCAGGGGGCCGAAATGGC. Translating it yields CASSQTAGGRNG. The full CDR3 protein is CASSQTAGGRNGYTF. The chain uses TRBV7-9 and TRBJ1-2; 8 bases fit TRBD1. The sequenced fragment ends 3 residues before the CDR3 boundary, so the rest is inferred from the germline J gene. Germline CDR1 reads SEHNR; CDR2 reads FQNEAQ (reference sequence). This CDR3 is built from 15 residues. J gave up 6 bases and V 5 bases, and 11 bases lay outside the gene matches.